These 19 T cell receptor beta chains were sequenced from one sample in a study of spatial heterogeneity in lung cancer. Time point described: sample taken at primary tumor resection. Frozen PBMC, nontumor lung or tumor provided whole RNA, which was sequenced unsorted. MiXCR, run by TCRdb on the 5' RACE reads, gives a single entry per CDR3 protein. The table includes thousands of distinct CDR3 sequences, approximately 53% detected once. The sequencing here drew on PBMCs, taken at surgery. These receptors were collected from a female donor with early-stage non-small cell lung cancer.

For this clonotype: This beta chain turned up in a library designed for alpha chains; as an off-target read, its abundance says little. The chain couples TRBV4-3 to TRBJ2-3; possibly TRBD2 for D (5 bases). This CDR3 has 14 amino acids. V was clipped by 0 bases and J by 5 bases, with 9 bases between them. CDR1 is LGHNA and CDR2 is YSLEER in the germline V gene. CDR3: CASSQDLGIDTQYF. DNA of the CDR3: TGCGCCAGCAGCCAAGATCTCGGGATAGATACGCAGTATTTT.

On this clonotype: This beta chain came through as a stray read in a library set up for alpha chains, and its size says little. The chain combines TRBV7-9 with TRBJ2-7; 7 positions match TRBD1. In germline, CDR1 is SEHNR, CDR2 FQNEAQ (reference sequence). The length of the CDR3 is 14 residues. Trimming cost V 2 bases and J 2 bases; bases outside gene matches: 3. The CDR3 DNA reads as TGTGCCAGCAGCTTACCAGGGGGACCCTACGAGCAGTACGTC. It specifies CASSLPGGPYEQYV.

As to this clonotype: The library was designed around alpha chains, so this beta chain is a stray read whose abundance carries little weight. The V gene is TRBV4-3, the J gene TRBJ2-1; the match to TRBD2 covers 13 bases. The V gene's germline CDR1 is LGHNA and CDR2 YSLEER. V was clipped by 4 bases and J by 1 base; unmatched bases: 7. The CDR3 length is 18 residues. The CDR3 protein is CASSPTSGGAESYNEQFF. CDR3 DNA sequence: TGCGCCAGCAGCCCCACTAGCGGGGGGGCCGAATCCTACAATGAGCAGTTCTTC.

This clonotype has just a few counts. Because this beta chain is a stray read in a library intended to capture alpha chains, its abundance should not be given much weight. V usage is TRBV7-2 and J usage is TRBJ2-7; TRBD2 is a possible D gene (5 bases). The ends were cut back, 3 bases at V and 1 base at J, with 10 bases in the middle. Germline loops: CDR1 SGHTA, CDR2 FQGNSA. The CDR3 is made up of 14 amino acids. The CDR3 loop reads CASSLVGGSYEQYV. CDR3 sequence (DNA): TGTGCCAGCAGCTTGGTGGGCGGGTCCTACGAGCAGTACGTC.

To note about this clonotype: This beta chain lies outside the target of a library built for alpha chains; its clone size means little. The chain combines TRBV4-3 with TRBJ2-3; 7 nucleotides match TRBD2. The CDR3 is 14 amino acids. Trimming at V came to 4 bases and at J to 4 bases, leaving 5 bases not matched to a gene. Germline CDR1 LGHNA, CDR2 YSLEER. The CDR3 DNA is TGCGCCAGCAGCCTGTGGACTAGTGCAGATACGCAGTATTTT. Encoded protein: CASSLWTSADTQYF.

As to this clonotype: This beta chain is an off-target read within a library intended for alpha chains, so its frequency means little. The chain employs TRBV21-1 and TRBJ2-7. TRBV21-1 constitutes a pseudogene. The CDR3 covers 12 residues. The CDR3 region has the DNA TGTGCCAGCAGCAAAGAGCCGGGCGAGCAGTACGTC. Translation: CASSKEPGEQYV.

As to this clonotype: The size of this beta chain means little, since it is a stray read in a library made for alpha chains. The chain recombines TRBV7-9 with TRBJ2-1; 9 bases align to TRBD2. The CDR3 loop spans 15 amino acids. The V gene end was trimmed by 5 bases and the J gene end by 3 bases; junction bases not matched to a gene: 5. Per the germline V gene, CDR1 is SEHNR and CDR2 is FQNEAQ (reference sequence). CDR3 DNA sequence: TGTGCCAGCAGCCTTAGCGGGAGTGTCTACAATGAGCAGTTCTTC. Translating gives CASSLSGSVYNEQFF.

Of note for this clonotype: Little can be read into the size of this beta chain, an off-target read in a library designed for alpha chains. The chain links TRBV7-8 to TRBJ2-1, with 10 bases matching TRBD1. The length of the CDR3 is 16 residues. From germline, CDR1 is SGHVS and CDR2 FQNEAQ. The V gene end was trimmed by 0 bases and the J gene end by 1 base; junction bases not matched to a gene: 0. The CDR3 DNA reads as TGTGCCAGCAGCTTAGCGGGACAGGGGTCCTACAATGAGCAGTTCTTC. Translation gives CASSLAGQGSYNEQFF.

On this clonotype: This beta chain is off target for a library built for alpha chains, so its abundance means little. J is TRBJ2-1 and V is TRBV24-1, with 7 bases that match TRBD1. The CDR3 runs 15 residues. V gave up 1 base and J gave up 7 bases; unmatched junction bases: 6. The V gene's germline CDR1 is KGHDR and CDR2 SFDVKD. Here the CDR3 reads CATSDFRLRGNEQFF. The CDR3 coding sequence is TGTGCCACCAGTGATTTCCGTCTCAGGGGGAATGAGCAGTTCTTC.

Notes on this clonotype: This beta chain is an off-target read within a library intended for alpha chains, so its frequency means little. V is TRBV9 and J is TRBJ2-5, with 11 positions matching TRBD2. The CDR3 loop spans 17 amino acids. The V gene end was trimmed by 0 bases and the J gene end by 3 bases; junction bases not matched to a gene: 7. Looked up from germline, CDR1 is SGDLS and CDR2 is YYNGEE. CDR3: CASSVERSGGAEETQYF. The CDR3 bases are TGTGCCAGCAGCGTAGAGCGTAGCGGGGGGGCCGAAGAGACCCAGTACTTC.

On this clonotype: Because this beta chain is a stray read in a library intended to capture alpha chains, its abundance should not be given much weight. This chain uses TRBV4-1 with TRBJ2-7, with TRBD1 as a possible D gene (5 bases). V was pared by 0 bases and J by 4 bases, with 10 bases between. The CDR3 sequence is 14 residues long. Germline V lookup: CDR1 MGHRA, CDR2 YSYEKL. The CDR3 loop reads CASSQDSWTYEQYF. CDR3 DNA sequence: TGCGCCAGCAGCCAAGATAGTTGGACATACGAGCAGTACTTC.

This clonotype occurred a few times. This beta chain turned up in a library designed for alpha chains; as an off-target read, its abundance says little. This chain links TRBV7-8 with TRBJ2-2; maybe TRBD1 (6 bases). V was pared by 3 bases and J by 4 bases, with 12 bases between. This CDR3 spans 15 amino acids. In germline, CDR1 is SGHVS, CDR2 FQNEAQ. As DNA, the CDR3 is TGTGCCAGCAGCTTCAAAGACAGGACCACCGGGGAGCTGTTTTTT. Its translation is CASSFKDRTTGELFF.

Regarding this clonotype: A library made for alpha chains picked up this beta chain off target, so its size means little. The gene calls are TRBV7-2 and TRBJ2-1, with TRBD2 matching over 9 bases. Per germline, CDR1 SGHTA and CDR2 FQGNSA. The CDR3 runs 15 residues. Losses at the gene ends were 3 bases for V and 8 bases for J; bases not matched to a gene: 8. CDR3 region: CASSFSGRIRDEQFF. The CDR3 coding sequence is TGTGCCAGCAGCTTCAGCGGGAGGATTAGGGATGAGCAGTTCTTC.

This clonotype was counted a few times. This beta chain represents an off-target read in a library built for alpha chains; its size is of limited meaning. V gene TRBV20-1 combines with J gene TRBJ2-3; D remains ambiguous. The V gene lost 6 bases and the J gene lost 5 bases, with 12 bases spanning the gap. The V gene's germline CDR1 is DFQATT and CDR2 SNEGSKA (reference sequence). This CDR3 has 12 residues. The CDR3 loop is CSAIEAQDTQYF. As DNA, the CDR3 is TGCAGTGCCATAGAGGCTCAAGATACGCAGTATTTT.

This clonotype was detected a few times. This beta chain represents an off-target read in a library built for alpha chains; its size is of limited meaning. This chain joins TRBV25-1 and TRBJ2-5; D not certain. Per germline, CDR1 MGHDK and CDR2 SYGVNS. The V gene lost 1 base and the J gene lost 5 bases, with 2 bases spanning the gap. This CDR3 is 11 amino acids long. CDR3 in DNA: TGTGCCAGCAGTGAATTGGAGACCCAGTACTTC. It codes for CASSELETQYF.

This clonotype is a singleton in its sample. This beta chain is an off-target read within a library intended for alpha chains, so its frequency means little. The rearrangement uses TRBV27 and TRBJ2-1; 7 nucleotides align to TRBD2. The CDR3 loop spans 13 amino acids. The ends lost 11 bases at V and 9 bases at J; junction bases unmatched: 13. The germline V gene encodes CDR1 MNHEY and CDR2 SMNVEV (reference sequence). CDR3 protein: CASEASGWGEQFF. CDR3 nucleotide sequence: TGTGCCTCAGAGGCTAGCGGATGGGGTGAGCAGTTCTTC.

This clonotype was counted only a few times. This beta chain is an off-target read within a library intended for alpha chains, so its frequency means little. The rearrangement uses TRBV29-1 and TRBJ2-3; 10 nucleotides match TRBD2. V shed 2 bases, J shed 4 bases, and the junction held 9 bases outside the gene matches. CDR3 length equals 16 residues. The V gene's germline CDR1 is SQVTM and CDR2 ANQGSEA. Written as DNA, the CDR3 is TGCAGCGTTGAAATAAGGAGCGGGAGGGCCCCAGATACGCAGTATTTT. Its protein product is CSVEIRSGRAPDTQYF.

This clonotype was seen more than once but under ten times. The size of this beta chain means little, since it is a stray read in a library made for alpha chains. Written as DNA, the CDR3 is TGTGCCAGCAGCTTGAGTGGGGACATTCAGTACTTC. The encoded protein is CASSLSGDIQYF. V and J are TRBV7-9 and TRBJ2-4; D gene uncertain. V dropped 3 bases and J dropped 8 bases, with 8 bases sitting between them. There are 12 residues in the CDR3. Per the germline V gene, CDR1 is SEHNR and CDR2 is FQNEAQ (reference sequence).

Comment on this clonotype: This beta chain is a stray read from a library made for alpha chains; its abundance is not meaningful. This chain uses TRBV9 with TRBJ2-6; D gene ambiguous. The V gene's germline CDR1 is SGDLS and CDR2 YYNGEE. This CDR3 region has 14 residues. V lost 3 bases and J lost 0, with 4 bases in between. This CDR3 is CASSASSGANVLTF. CDR3 nucleotide sequence: TGTGCCAGCAGCGCGAGCTCTGGGGCCAACGTCCTGACTTTC.